This TCR beta chain emerged from a study of T cell responses to AZD1222 COVID-19 vaccine (dated by TCRdb to the early 2020s). Describing the broader study: TCR sequencing covered roughly 230 trial participants: 200 to 220 given two doses of AZD1222 and 26 given two doses of MenACWY control vaccine. Trial participants were enrolled by age into 18-55, 56-69 and 70-plus year subgroups, with roughly 160, 29 and 62 TCR-sequenced participants respectively. Broad study findings and their caveats: Reportedly, almost half of the unique spike-specific TCRs recognized epitopes lying outside the regions that are mutated in the B.1.351 and B.1.1.7 variants. The 56-69-year group was small, and its depth increase did not reach significance, likely because of low power. Conclusions about previously exposed vaccinees are limited, since just 6 or 7 AZD1222 recipients were seropositive for SARS-CoV-2 at baseline. After two AZD1222 doses, both the breadth and the depth of spike-specific TCRs were significantly higher than at day 0 and than in MenACWY recipients. Participants were mostly white British and included more females than males, and it was suggested by the authors that clonal diversity may have been underestimated. Because no samples from the day 14 peak response were available, repertoires could be characterized only after the peak T cell response. CD4 TCRs associated with the vaccine covered the entire spike protein, and the dominant responses were in regions 160-218 and 743-854.

The CDR3 regions of human TCRbeta chains were analyzed by immunosequencing. Processing in the source paper ran as follows. Repertoire TCRs were checked for matches against a reference library of SARS-CoV-2-specific TCRs that had been generated using the MIRA antigen-specificity platform. Breadth meant the fraction of unique TCRs that were SARS-CoV-2-associated, whereas depth meant the fraction of total T cells that were SARS-CoV-2-associated. Using the MIRA data, each spike-specific TCR was mapped to the spike region that the TCR reacts to and placed in a CD4 or CD8 class. Log10-transformed breadth and depth values were compared by one-way ANOVA with Sidak's multiple comparisons tests. The immuneACCESS repertoire file appears here via TCRdb, limited to in-frame rearrangements. These files lack a portion of the clones; in checked studies, under half of the deficit traces to unresolved V genes, and the cause of the others is not known. V, J and clone size are taken as reported in that table, and D and trimming were inferred from the DNA itself. The sample contains 85,000 to 130,000 clones, around 86% of them found a single time. 2.5% to 3.5% of the sample is taken by the ten largest.

The germline V gene encodes CDR1 SGHDN and CDR2 FVKESK. From the cysteine up to the phenylalanine, the CDR3 has a length of 12 residues. The DNA shown is the 36-base CDR3, in frame from base 1. V loses 1 base, J loses 5 bases, and the germline ends lie 4 bases apart. In the paper's terms, the time point label means: about 28 days (+/-7) after the second vaccine dose. The treatment or condition label, read with the paper, signifies: meningococcal conjugate vaccine given as trial control. Vaccinee samples were obtained from the UK trials COV001 and COV002, which included a single-blind randomized controlled phase 2/3 trial of AZD1222 (ChAdOx1 nCoV-19) in healthy adults. For TCRbeta chain sequencing, PBMC samples were collected from trial participants at day 0 and at day 28 after the second dose. Notes on this clone: It lacks a known antigen. No base quality values were provided; no much bigger clone lies one nucleotide off.

The chain is encoded by TRBV14 joined to TRBJ2-3; no D segment can be confidently identified. This clonotype originated in an adult who received the MenACWY meningococcal vaccine as a control. Source: peripheral blood, taken 28 days after the second dose of the MenACWY control vaccine. This receptor has the CDR3 CASSQGGDTQYF. Read as DNA, the sequence is TGTGCCAGCAGCCAAGGCGGAGATACGCAGTATTTT. Outside the CDR3, residues come from the reference TRBV14 and TRBJ2-3 proteins, so the full variable domain is: EAGVTQFPSHSVIEKGQTVTLRCDPISGHDNLYWYRRVMGKEIKFLLHFVKESKQDESGMPNNRFLAERTGGTYSTLKVQPAELEDSGVYFCASSQGGDTQYFGPGTRLTVL.